This TCR beta chain was observed in a study of blood T cell repertoires in COVID-19. In the study overall: Samples representing acute and convalescent COVID-19 were sourced from the United States, Italy and Spain. In each case, the material was cDNA or gDNA derived from T cells, B-cell-depleted T cells, or PBMCs.

The length of the CDR3 is 17 residues. Authors' analysis steps: Estimation of nucleated cell counts was performed using reference gene primer amplification. Profiling relied on immunoSEQ multiplex PCR, and the TCRdb table lists in-frame clones only, not all of them. The DNA gave D and trimming, while V, J and clone size come from that table. The sample yields over 110,000 clones, 88% seen once. This sequence joins TRBV21-1 and TRBJ2-5; the table's TRBD1 call for D was not verified on the DNA. TRBV21-1 represents a pseudogene. Material for sequencing was peripheral blood. The TCR originated in a human donor in a cohort sampled during active COVID-19. The CDR3 bases are TGTGCCAACCCTCTTTACGACCGGGACAACAAACAAGAGACCCAGTACTTC. This translates into CANPLYDRDNKQETQYF.